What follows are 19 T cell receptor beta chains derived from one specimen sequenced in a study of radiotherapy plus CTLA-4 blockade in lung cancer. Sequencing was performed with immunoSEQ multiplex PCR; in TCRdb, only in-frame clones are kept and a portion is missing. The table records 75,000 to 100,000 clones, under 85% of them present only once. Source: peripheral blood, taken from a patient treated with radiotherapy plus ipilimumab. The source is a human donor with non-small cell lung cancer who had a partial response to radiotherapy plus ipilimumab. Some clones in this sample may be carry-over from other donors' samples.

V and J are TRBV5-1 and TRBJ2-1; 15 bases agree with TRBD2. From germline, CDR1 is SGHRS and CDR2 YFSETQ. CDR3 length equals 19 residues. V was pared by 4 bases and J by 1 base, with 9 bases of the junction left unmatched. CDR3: CASSPGLAGGPRSYNEQFF. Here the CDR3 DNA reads TGCGCCAGCAGCCCCGGACTAGCGGGAGGGCCTAGATCCTACAATGAGCAGTTCTTC.

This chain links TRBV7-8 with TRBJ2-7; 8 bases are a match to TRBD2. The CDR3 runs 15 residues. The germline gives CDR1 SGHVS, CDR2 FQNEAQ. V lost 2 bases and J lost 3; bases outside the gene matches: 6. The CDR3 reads CASSLTGGPDYEQYF. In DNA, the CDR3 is TGTGCCAGCAGCTTAACGGGAGGGCCTGACTACGAGCAGTACTTC.

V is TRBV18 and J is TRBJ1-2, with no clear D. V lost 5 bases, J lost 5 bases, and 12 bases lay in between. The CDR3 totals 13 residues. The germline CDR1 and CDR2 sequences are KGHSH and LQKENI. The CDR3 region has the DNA TGTGCCAGCTCATCTAACCCAGGATATGGCTACACCTTC. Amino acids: CASSSNPGYGYTF.

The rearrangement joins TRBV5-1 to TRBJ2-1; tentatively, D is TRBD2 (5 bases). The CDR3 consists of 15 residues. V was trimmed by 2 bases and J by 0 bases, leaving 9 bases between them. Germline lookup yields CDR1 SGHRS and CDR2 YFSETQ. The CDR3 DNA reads TGCGCCAGCAGCTTATGGGAGATCTCCTACAATGAGCAGTTCTTC. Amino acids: CASSLWEISYNEQFF.

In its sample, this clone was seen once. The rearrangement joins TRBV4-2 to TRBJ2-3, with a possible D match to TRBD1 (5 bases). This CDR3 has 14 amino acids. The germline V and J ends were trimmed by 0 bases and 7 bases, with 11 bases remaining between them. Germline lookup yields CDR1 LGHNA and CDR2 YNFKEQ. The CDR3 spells CASSQDLGVYTQYF. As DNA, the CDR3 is TGTGCCAGCAGCCAAGATTTAGGGGTTTATACGCAGTATTTT.

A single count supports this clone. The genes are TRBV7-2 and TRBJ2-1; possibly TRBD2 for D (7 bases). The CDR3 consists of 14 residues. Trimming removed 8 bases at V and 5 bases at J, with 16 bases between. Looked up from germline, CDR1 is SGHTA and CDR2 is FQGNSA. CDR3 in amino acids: CASGTGGLNNEQFF. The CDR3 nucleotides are TGTGCCAGCGGCACGGGGGGCCTAAACAATGAGCAGTTCTTC.

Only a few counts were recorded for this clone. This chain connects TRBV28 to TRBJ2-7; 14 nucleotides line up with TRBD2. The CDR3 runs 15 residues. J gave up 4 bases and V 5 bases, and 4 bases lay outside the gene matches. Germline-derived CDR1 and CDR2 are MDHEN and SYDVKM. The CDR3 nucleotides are TGTGCCAGCAGTCGGGGACTAGCGGGAGTGTACGAGCAGTACTTC. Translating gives CASSRGLAGVYEQYF.

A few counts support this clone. This chain's CDR3 is CAWSFPPRGLFTEAFF. CDR3 DNA: TGTGCCTGGAGTTTCCCCCCCAGGGGGCTCTTCACTGAAGCTTTCTTT. The chain carries TRBV30 and TRBJ1-1, with 8 bases identical to TRBD1. Germline CDR1 GTSNPN, CDR2 SVGIG (reference sequence). V lost 2 bases and J lost 4; bases outside the gene matches: 12. The CDR3 length is 16 residues.

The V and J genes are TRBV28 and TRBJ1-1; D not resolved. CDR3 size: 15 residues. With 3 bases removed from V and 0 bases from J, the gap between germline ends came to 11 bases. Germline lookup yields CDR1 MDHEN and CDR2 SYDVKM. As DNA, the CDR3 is TGTGCCAGCAGTTTCCTGCAATACATGAACACTGAAGCTTTCTTT. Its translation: CASSFLQYMNTEAFF.

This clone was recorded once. The CDR3 coding sequence is TGTGCCAGCTCAACAAGGGGGCACGGCCCATATGGCTACACCTTC. It translates to CASSTRGHGPYGYTF. The rearrangement links TRBV18 to TRBJ1-2, with 7 bases lining up with TRBD1. The V gene's germline CDR1 is KGHSH and CDR2 LQKENI. This CDR3 contains 15 residues. The V gene end was trimmed by 5 bases and the J gene end by 5 bases; junction bases not matched to a gene: 11.

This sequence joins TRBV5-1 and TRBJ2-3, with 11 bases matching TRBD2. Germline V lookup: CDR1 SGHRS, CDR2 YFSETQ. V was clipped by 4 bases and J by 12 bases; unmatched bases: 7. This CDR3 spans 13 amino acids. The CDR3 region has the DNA TGCGCCAGCAGCGGTGGACTAGCGGGTTCACAGTATTTT. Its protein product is CASSGGLAGSQYF.

The CDR3 region is CASRKGGDTGELFF. CDR3 DNA sequence: TGTGCCAGCAGAAAGGGCGGGGACACCGGGGAGCTGTTTTTT. The rearrangement links TRBV28 to TRBJ2-2; D possibly corresponds to TRBD2 (6 bases). The CDR3 contains 14 residues. The V end was cut by 6 bases, the J end by 3 bases, with 11 bases between. Per germline, CDR1 MDHEN and CDR2 SYDVKM.

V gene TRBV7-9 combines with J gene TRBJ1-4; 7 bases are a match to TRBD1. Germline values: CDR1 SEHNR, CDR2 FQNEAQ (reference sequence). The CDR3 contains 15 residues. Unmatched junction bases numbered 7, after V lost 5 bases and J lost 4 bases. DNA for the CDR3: TGTGCCAGCAGCACATACAGGGGAGTTAATGAAAAACTGTTTTTT. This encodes CASSTYRGVNEKLFF.

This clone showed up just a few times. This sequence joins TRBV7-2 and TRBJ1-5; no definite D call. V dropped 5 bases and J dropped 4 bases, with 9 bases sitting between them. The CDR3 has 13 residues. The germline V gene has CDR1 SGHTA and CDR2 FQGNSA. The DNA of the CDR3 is TGTGCCAGCAGCCTTTCGTCTAATCAGCCCCAGCATTTT. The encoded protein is CASSLSSNQPQHF.

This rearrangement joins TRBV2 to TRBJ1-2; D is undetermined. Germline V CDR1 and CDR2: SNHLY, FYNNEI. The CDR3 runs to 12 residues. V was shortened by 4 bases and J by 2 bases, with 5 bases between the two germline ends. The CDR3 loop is CASSGQNYGYTF. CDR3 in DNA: TGTGCCAGCAGTGGTCAGAACTATGGCTACACCTTC.

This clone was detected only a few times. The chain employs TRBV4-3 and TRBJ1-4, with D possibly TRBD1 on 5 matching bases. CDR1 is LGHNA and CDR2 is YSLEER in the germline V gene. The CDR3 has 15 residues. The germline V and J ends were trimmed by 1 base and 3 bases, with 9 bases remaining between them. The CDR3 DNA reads TGCGCCAGCAGCCAAGGCCAGGGTGCTAATGAAAAACTGTTTTTT. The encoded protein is CASSQGQGANEKLFF.

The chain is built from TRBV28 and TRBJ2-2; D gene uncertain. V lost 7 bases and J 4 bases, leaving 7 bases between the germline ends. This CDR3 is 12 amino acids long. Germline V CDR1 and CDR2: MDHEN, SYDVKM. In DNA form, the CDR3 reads TGTGCCAGCACTCAGGTCACCGGGGAGCTGTTTTTT. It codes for CASTQVTGELFF. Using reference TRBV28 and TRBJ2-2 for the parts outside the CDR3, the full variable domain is DVKVTQSSRYLVKRTGEKVFLECVQDMDHENMFWYRQDPGLGLRLIYFSYDVKMKEKGDIPEGYSVSREKKERFSLILESASTNQTSMYLCASTQVTGELFFGEGSRLTVL.

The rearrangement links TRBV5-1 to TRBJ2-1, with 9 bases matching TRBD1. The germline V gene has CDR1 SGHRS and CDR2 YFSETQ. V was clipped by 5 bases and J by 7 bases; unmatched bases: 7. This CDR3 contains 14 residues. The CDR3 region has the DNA TGCGCCAGCAGTACCGGGACAGGGTGGAATGAGCAGTTCTTC. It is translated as CASSTGTGWNEQFF.

CDR3 region: CASSLIPITFSGGFTDTQYF. The CDR3 region has the DNA TGTGCCAGCAGTTTAATCCCCATTACCTTTAGCGGGGGGTTCACAGATACGCAGTATTTT. This chain connects TRBV27 to TRBJ2-3; 10 bases match TRBD2. The CDR3 spans 20 residues. V was pared by 2 bases and J by 2 bases, with 16 bases of the junction left unmatched. CDR1 and CDR2 (germline): MNHEY, SMNVEV (reference sequence).